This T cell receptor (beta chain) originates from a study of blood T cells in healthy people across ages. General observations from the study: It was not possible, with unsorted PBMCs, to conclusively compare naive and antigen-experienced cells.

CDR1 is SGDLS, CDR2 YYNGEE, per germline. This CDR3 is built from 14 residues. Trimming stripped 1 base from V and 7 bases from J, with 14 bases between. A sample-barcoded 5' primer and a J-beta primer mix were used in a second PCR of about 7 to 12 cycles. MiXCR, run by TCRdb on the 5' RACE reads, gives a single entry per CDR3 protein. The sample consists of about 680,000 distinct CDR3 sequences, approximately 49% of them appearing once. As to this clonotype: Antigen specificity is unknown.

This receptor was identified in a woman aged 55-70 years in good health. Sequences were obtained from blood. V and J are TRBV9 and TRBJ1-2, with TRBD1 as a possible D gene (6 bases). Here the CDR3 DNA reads TGTGCCAGCAGCGTATCGCAGGGGCTTAGTGGCTACACCTTC. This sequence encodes CASSVSQGLSGYTF. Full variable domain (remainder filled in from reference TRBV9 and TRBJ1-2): DSGVTQTPKHLITATGQRVTLRCSPRSGDLSVYWYQQSLDQGLQFLIQYYNGEERAKGNILERFSAQQFPDLHSELNLSSLELGDSALYFCASSVSQGLSGYTFGSGTRLTVV.